This is a list of T cell receptor beta chains from one sample in a study of identical twins. TCRdb re-analysed the 5' RACE reads in MiXCR, keeping a single row per CDR3 protein. The profile shows fewer than 650,000 distinct CDR3 sequences, 9% to 10% of them singletons. These data are also associated with another study on yellow fever vaccine responses in identical twins.

The specimen was PBMCs. The receptors derive from a woman between 18 and 29 years old in good health. CDR3s include the opening cysteine and the closing phenylalanine or tryptophan. Fields, in order: J gene, D gene, V gene, clone size, CDR3 protein, CDR3 DNA. A D gene is named only where the DNA matches it firmly. Not all rows give a size; the values are once, few, many and, for expanded clones, a class.

>TRBJ2-7|-|TRBV7-2|few
CASTPGGLYEQYF
TGTGCCAGCACCCCAGGGGGACTCTACGAGCAGTACTTC
>TRBJ2-7|-|TRBV4-2|-
CASSQAATGLYEQYF
TGTGCCAGCAGCCAAGCCGCCACAGGGCTCTACGAGCAGTACTTC
>TRBJ1-1|-|TRBV7-8|-
CASRGGGGTEAFF
TGTGCCAGCAGGGGCGGGGGTGGGACTGAAGCTTTCTTT
>TRBJ2-7|-|TRBV5-1|-
CASSSAGLYEQYF
TGCGCCAGCAGCTCGGCAGGGCTCTACGAGCAGTACTTC
>TRBJ2-1|TRBD2|TRBV6-2/TRBV6-3|many
CASRLAGVSSYNEQFF
TGTGCCAGCAGGCTAGCGGGGGTTAGCTCCTACAATGAGCAGTTCTTC
>TRBJ2-4|-|TRBV24-1|few
CATSDPTGLQYF
TGTGCCACCAGTGATCCCACAGGTCTTCAGTACTTC
>TRBJ2-4|TRBD1|TRBV11-2|-
CASSSRTGRFAHFF
TGTGCCAGCAGCTCAAGGACAGGGCGTTTCGCCCACTTTTTC
>TRBJ1-6|-|TRBV7-2|-
CASSYPGPRNSPLHF
TGTGCCAGCAGCTACCCGGGGCCGAGAAATTCACCCCTCCACTTT
>TRBJ2-1|TRBD1|TRBV29-1|-
CSGTGGSYNEQFF
TGCAGCGGAACAGGGGGCTCCTACAATGAGCAGTTCTTC
>TRBJ2-7|TRBD1|TRBV9|-
CASSVEAGGEQYF
TGTGCCAGCAGCGTAGAGGCAGGGGGCGAGCAGTACTTC
>TRBJ2-5|-|TRBV24-1|few
CATSEPGTPQETQYF
TGTGCCACCAGTGAGCCAGGGACTCCCCAAGAGACCCAGTACTTC
>TRBJ2-2|TRBD1|TRBV20-1|-
CSARGATGRTGELFF
TGCAGTGCTAGAGGGGCGACAGGGCGGACCGGGGAGCTGTTTTTT
>TRBJ2-5|TRBD2|TRBV20-1|-
CSASSGGAVIETQYF
TGCAGTGCTAGTAGCGGGGGGGCCGTTATCGAGACCCAGTACTTC
>TRBJ2-2|TRBD2|TRBV5-4|-
CASSGRAGAGELFF
TGTGCCAGCAGCGGTAGGGCGGGGGCCGGGGAGCTGTTTTTT
>TRBJ2-1|-|TRBV14|few
CASPKGGESYNEQFF
TGTGCCAGCCCAAAAGGTGGGGAATCCTACAATGAGCAGTTCTTC
>TRBJ2-3|-|TRBV11-3|-
CASSLDRYTQYF
TGTGCCAGCAGCTTAGATCGGTATACGCAGTATTTT
>TRBJ2-7|-|TRBV12-3/TRBV12-4|few
CASIRAYEQYF
TGTGCCAGCATCAGAGCCTACGAGCAGTACTTC
>TRBJ2-2|TRBD2|TRBV9|many
CASSASGGVTGELFF
TGTGCCAGCAGCGCGAGCGGGGGGGTCACCGGGGAGCTGTTTTTT
>TRBJ2-2|TRBD2|TRBV7-6|few
CASSLVPGLGTGELFF
TGTGCCAGCAGCCTAGTACCGGGACTAGGCACCGGGGAGCTGTTTTTT
>TRBJ2-3|-|TRBV30|-
CAWDGLDPTDTQYF
TGTGCCTGGGACGGACTGGATCCTACAGATACGCAGTATTTT
>TRBJ2-3|TRBD1|TRBV7-2|few
CASSLRGPDITDTQYF
TGTGCCAGCAGCTTAAGGGGGCCCGATATCACAGATACGCAGTATTTT
>TRBJ1-4|TRBD1|TRBV27|few
CASSLRGQEYEKLFF
TGTGCCAGCAGTTTACGGGGACAGGAGTATGAAAAACTGTTTTTT
>TRBJ2-7|-|TRBV27|few
CASSLTSLIYEQYF
TGTGCCAGCAGTTTGACCTCTCTCATCTACGAGCAGTACTTC
>TRBJ2-7|TRBD1|TRBV6-1|many
CASSVYPGQTYEQYF
TGTGCCAGCAGTGTTTATCCGGGACAGACCTACGAGCAGTACTTC
>TRBJ1-2|-|TRBV5-1|many
CASTSLRGVYGYTF
TGCGCCAGCACTTCCCTCCGAGGGGTCTATGGCTACACCTTC
>TRBJ1-2|-|TRBV18|many
CASSPPGAINYGYTF
TGTGCCAGCTCACCTCCTGGGGCGATTAACTATGGCTACACCTTC
>TRBJ2-7|TRBD2|TRBV7-2|few
CASSLVSGNPSYEQYF
TGTGCCAGCAGCTTAGTTAGCGGGAACCCGTCCTACGAGCAGTACTTC
>TRBJ2-1|-|TRBV19|-
CASSISRRNEQFF
TGTGCCAGTAGTATATCTCGAAGAAATGAGCAGTTCTTC
>TRBJ2-7|TRBD2|TRBV11-2|-
CASSFTSGPYEQYF
TGTGCCAGCAGCTTTACTAGCGGGCCATACGAGCAGTACTTC
>TRBJ1-2|-|TRBV12-3/TRBV12-4|many
CASSLGAVGGYTF
TGTGCCAGCAGTCTGGGGGCGGTTGGGGGCTACACCTTC
>TRBJ2-5|-|TRBV7-2|many
CASSFGGRAYQETQYF
TGTGCCAGCAGCTTCGGCGGTCGGGCTTACCAAGAGACCCAGTACTTC
>TRBJ2-7|TRBD2|TRBV29-1|-
CSVEDRRGAPYEQYF
TGCAGCGTTGAAGATAGGCGGGGGGCCCCCTACGAGCAGTACTTC
>TRBJ2-7|-|TRBV2|few
CASKGAGPPYEQYF
TGTGCCAGCAAGGGCGCGGGGCCCCCCTACGAGCAGTACTTC
>TRBJ2-2|TRBD2|TRBV11-2|-
CASSSGGGLVTGELFF
TGTGCCAGCAGCTCCGGGGGGGGGCTGGTCACCGGGGAGCTGTTTTTT
>TRBJ1-1|TRBD1|TRBV28|-
CASSFRQGPVYTEPFF
TGTGCCAGCAGTTTCCGACAGGGGCCGGTTTACACTGAACCTTTCTTT
>TRBJ1-1|-|TRBV2|once
CARGRGNTEAFF
TGTGCCAGGGGCCGCGGGAACACTGAAGCTTTCTTT
>TRBJ2-7|-|TRBV28|-
CASSPPWVDPYEQYF
TGTGCCAGCAGTCCCCCCTGGGTCGATCCCTACGAGCAGTACTTC
>TRBJ1-1|TRBD1|TRBV5-1|many
CASSFGQALEAFF
TGCGCCAGCAGCTTCGGACAGGCGCTTGAAGCTTTCTTT
>TRBJ1-5|-|TRBV12-3/TRBV12-4|many
CASSYGFGTDSNQPQHF
TGTGCCAGCAGTTACGGTTTCGGGACCGATAGCAATCAGCCCCAGCATTTT
>TRBJ2-1|-|TRBV12-3/TRBV12-4|many
CASSFIGGTNEQFF
TGTGCCAGCAGTTTCATCGGCGGGACCAATGAGCAGTTCTTC